The clone carrying this T cell receptor (beta chain) was seen many times. Its target is not known. V was clipped by 3 bases and J by 4 bases, with 16 bases between them. The germline V gene encodes CDR1 LNHNV and CDR2 YYDKDF (reference sequence). This CDR3 is 16 amino acids long. Amplification of TCR beta CDR3 regions used RNA as the template. TCR CDR3 regions were first amplified by RT-PCR with HTBI primers. In TCRdb, the multiplex PCR reads were re-called with MiXCR into one record per CDR3 protein. The sample carries 370,000 or so distinct CDR3 sequences, about 15% recorded once. On the basis of clinical symptoms, serum thyroxine and TRAb, thyroid ultrasound and orbital computed tomography, diagnoses were made. PBMCs were derived from 10 ml fresh peripheral blood. These data belong to a study of T cells in Graves' hyperthyroidism and ophthalmopathy. Background on the study: Peripheral blood collection took place at initial diagnosis, before any treatment. The study's findings and limits: The model forecast ophthalmopathy, anticipating it by a median around 6.5 months before onset.

V gene TRBV15 combines with J gene TRBJ2-1; weak D call: TRBD2 (7 bases). Sequenced material: blood. This TCR was recovered from a woman aged 18-29 years with Graves' hyperthyroidism that later progressed to Graves' ophthalmopathy. The CDR3: CATSRLGRGSYNEQFF. The CDR3 coding sequence is TGTGCCACCAGCAGGTTGGGGAGGGGGAGTTACAATGAGCAGTTCTTC.